These 11 T cell receptor beta chains originate from one sample sequenced in a study of vaccination and CD4 T cells after COVID-19 (dated by TCRdb to between 2021 and 2024). Antigen specificity for these receptors is unknown. In the paper's terms, the treatment or condition label means: roughly nine-day PBMC culture with coronavirus spike peptide pools or control peptides (ViraFEST assay). The library was prepared using PCR. TCRdb names Illumina iSeq 100 as the instrument used. At the Johns Hopkins FTIC core, DNA from the cultured CD4+ T cells underwent TCR sequencing with the Oncomine TCR Beta short-read assay. TCRdb trimmed public reads at Q25 via fastp, called clones via MiXCR and kept in-frame beta chains. Each record represents a unique CDR3 protein, reported with the most common genes and DNA among its rows. The sample table shows about 20,000 distinct CDR3 sequences, and about 45% are seen once. 2.5% to 3.5% of the sample goes to the ten largest clones.

This sample comprised CD4+ T cells from blood, cultured in vitro, obtained after SARS-CoV-2 vaccination. These TCRs come from a human donor who had recovered from COVID-19.

CDR3 sequence: CASSMMGNQPQHF. The CDR3 DNA reads TGTGCCAGTAGTATGATGGGTAATCAGCCCCAGCATTTT. The chain is built from TRBV19 and TRBJ1-5; D unresolved. Germline CDR1 LNHDA, CDR2 SQIVND (reference sequence). Trimming left V 3 bases short and J 4 bases short, with 7 bases between. The CDR3 sequence is 13 residues long.

This clonotype was picked up one time. The V gene is TRBV11-3, the J gene TRBJ2-6; unclear D gene. Trimming stripped 3 bases from V and 0 bases from J, with 6 bases between. CDR3 length equals 15 residues. CDR1 and CDR2 (germline): SGHNT, YENEEA. The CDR3 protein is CASSFRNSGANVLTF. The CDR3 nucleotides read TGTGCCAGCAGCTTTAGGAACTCTGGGGCCAACGTCCTGACTTTC.

J is TRBJ1-6 and V is TRBV2, with D tentatively TRBD1 (6 bases). V gave up 3 bases and J gave up 6 bases, with 12 bases separating them. Germline V lookup: CDR1 SNHLY, CDR2 FYNNEI. The CDR3 runs 15 residues. The DNA for the CDR3 is TGTGCCAGCAGTGATACCCCAGGGGTTAATTCACCCCTCCACTTT. Translating gives CASSDTPGVNSPLHF. Filled out from reference TRBV2 and TRBJ1-6, the complete variable domain reads EPEVTQTPSHQVTQMGQEVILRCVPISNHLYFYWYRQILGQKVEFLVSFYNNEISEKSEIFDDQFSVERPDGSNFTLKIRSTKLEDSAMYFCASSDTPGVNSPLHFGNGTRLTVT.

This clonotype turned up a few times. The V gene is TRBV7-2, the J gene TRBJ2-1; D possibly corresponds to TRBD1 (5 bases). CDR3 length: 13 residues. The germline V gene has CDR1 SGHTA and CDR2 FQGNSA. Trimming pared 1 base from V and 8 bases from J, leaving 9 bases between. CDR3 amino acids: CASSLVSRDEQFF. In nucleotides, the CDR3 is TGTGCCAGCAGCTTAGTGAGCAGGGATGAGCAGTTCTTC.

The chain joins TRBV27 to TRBJ2-7; 8 nucleotides line up with TRBD1. Losses at the gene ends were 2 bases for V and 0 bases for J; bases not matched to a gene: 3. Germline V gene data show CDR1 as MNHEY and CDR2 as SMNVEV (reference sequence). The CDR3 has 15 amino acids. The CDR3 DNA follows: TGTGCCAGCAGTTTACGACAGGGGTTCTCCTACGAGCAGTACTTC. Translation gives CASSLRQGFSYEQYF.

This chain uses TRBV6-1 with TRBJ1-1; D ambiguous. Germline V gene lookup returns CDR1 MNHNS and CDR2 SASEGT. The CDR3 consists of 15 residues. Trimming cost V 6 bases and J 2 bases, with 16 bases left between them. In nucleotides, the CDR3 is TGTGCCAGCAGCAAGACTGCGATCGGTAACACTGAAGCTTTCTTT. This gives the protein CASSKTAIGNTEAFF.

The chain carries TRBV6-1 and TRBJ2-7; a weak D match, TRBD1 (6 bases). CDR1 is MNHNS and CDR2 is SASEGT in the germline V gene. The V end lost 7 bases, the J end lost 2 bases, and 15 bases lay between the germline ends. The CDR3 contains 14 residues. CDR3 nucleotide sequence: TGTGCCAGCAAAAGGACAGAGAGAACCTACGAGCAGTACTTC. This gives the protein CASKRTERTYEQYF.

The V gene is TRBV19, the J gene TRBJ1-6; 8 positions agree with TRBD1. Trimming cost V 5 bases and J 4 bases; bases outside gene matches: 7. The CDR3 extends over 16 amino acids. CDR1 is LNHDA, CDR2 SQIVND, per germline (reference sequence). The CDR3 loop is CASSPRQGNYNSPLHF. For the CDR3, the DNA is TGTGCCAGTAGTCCCCGACAGGGGAATTATAATTCACCCCTCCACTTT.

The chain carries TRBV6-2 or TRBV6-3 and TRBJ2-7; TRBD2 might be the D (6 bases). Trimming shortened V by 6 bases and J by 6 bases, and 15 bases separated the two germline ends. This CDR3 contains 13 residues. Germline-derived CDR1 and CDR2 are MNHEY and SVGEGT. The CDR3 region has the DNA TGTGCCAGCAGCGAGAAGGCCGGGGGCGAGCAGTACTTC. Translation: CASSEKAGGEQYF.

The chain has TRBV4-1 and TRBJ2-7; D unclear. Germline loops: CDR1 MGHRA, CDR2 YSYEKL. Trimming removed 1 base at V and 0 bases at J, with 10 bases between. The CDR3 runs 15 residues. The CDR3: CASSQVVSRSYEQYF. CDR3 coding DNA: TGCGCCAGCAGCCAAGTCGTTTCCCGCTCCTACGAGCAGTACTTC.

This clonotype occurred a few times. This chain joins TRBV27 and TRBJ1-2; 10 bases align to TRBD1. CDR3 length: 13 residues. J was trimmed by 6 bases and V by 10 bases; bases with no gene match: 8. The germline gives CDR1 MNHEY, CDR2 SMNVEV (reference sequence). The CDR3 protein is CATRDRGRNGYTF. The CDR3 coding sequence is TGTGCCACCAGGGACAGGGGACGTAATGGCTACACCTTC.